This is a list of T cell receptor beta chains from one sample in a study of blood T cell repertoires in COVID-19. The assay was immunoSEQ multiplex PCR, and TCRdb's table has in-frame clones only and misses some. In the table there are 380,000 or so clones, roughly nine tenths of which are singletons. What was sequenced was peripheral blood. The receptors were gathered from a man aged 40-49 years with acute or convalescent COVID-19. Each CDR3 is given with its conserved first and last residue. The D gene is left open where the match is weak. Expanded clones are given a class, and other clones once, few, many or no size at all.

cdr3_nt	cdr3_aa	v_call	d_call	clone_size	j_call
TGTGCCAGCAGTCTCGACAGGGGCAATGAGCAGTTCTTC	CASSLDRGNEQFF	TRBV27	TRBD1	-	TRBJ2-1
TGTGCCAGCAGCCAAGAGGGGACAGTTAGTAATTCACCCCTCCACTTT	CASSQEGTVSNSPLHF	TRBV4-2	TRBD1	few	TRBJ1-6
TGTGCCAGCAGCTTATCAGGGGGAAGTGAAAAACTGTTTTTT	CASSLSGGSEKLFF	TRBV11-2	TRBD1	-	TRBJ1-4
TGTGCCAGCAGCTACGGCAGGGGATGGATCGGGGAGCTGTTTTTT	CASSYGRGWIGELFF	TRBV13	-	few	TRBJ2-2
TGCGCCAGCAGCTTGGCCTCAGGGCCTCTCTCCTACGAGCAGTACTTC	CASSLASGPLSYEQYF	TRBV5-1	-	-	TRBJ2-7
TGCAGCGCCCAATTACAGGGGGGCAGTGTCAATGAGCAGTTCTTC	CSAQLQGGSVNEQFF	TRBV29-1	TRBD1	-	TRBJ2-1
TGTGCCACCGCCGTAAGGGGTGCAACTAATGAAAAACTGTTTTTT	CATAVRGATNEKLFF	TRBV7-8	-	-	TRBJ1-4
TGTGCCAGCAGTGATCCGGGACAGGGGGCGATTGGAAACACCATATATTTT	CASSDPGQGAIGNTIYF	TRBV6-1	TRBD1	-	TRBJ1-3
TGCGCCAGCACCGGAGGAGCCGCACCGGGTACCGGGGAGCTGTTTTTT	CASTGGAAPGTGELFF	TRBV10-2	-	-	TRBJ2-2
TGTGCCAGCAGCGACAGGGGGTACTATAATTCACCCCTCCACTTT	CASSDRGYYNSPLHF	TRBV28	TRBD1	-	TRBJ1-6
TGTGCCAGCAGGACCTCCGGGACAGGGAACACTGAAGCTTTCTTT	CASRTSGTGNTEAFF	TRBV6-5	TRBD1	-	TRBJ1-1
TGTGCCAGCAGCATGGACCGGGAAAAGACCTACGAGCAGTACTTC	CASSMDREKTYEQYF	TRBV9	-	-	TRBJ2-7
TGTGCCAGTAGAGGGGAAGCATACAATGAGCAGTTCTTC	CASRGEAYNEQFF	TRBV19	-	-	TRBJ2-1
TGTGCCAGCAGTGAAATGGGAGTCAATAATTCACCCCTCCACTTT	CASSEMGVNNSPLHF	TRBV6-4	-	-	TRBJ1-6
TGTGCCAGCAGCCATGAGGATGGGCAGTTCTTC	CASSHEDGQFF	TRBV7-2	-	-	TRBJ2-1
TGTGCCACCAGTGATTTTGGGGGGAATGAGCAGTTCTTC	CATSDFGGNEQFF	TRBV24-1	-	once	TRBJ2-1
TGTGCCAGCAGCCACCCCACAGGGGGCTCTGGAAACACCATATATTTT	CASSHPTGGSGNTIYF	TRBV3-1/TRBV3-2	TRBD1	-	TRBJ1-3
TGTGCCAGCAGCCCGGGACTAGGAGACGAGCAGTACTTC	CASSPGLGDEQYF	TRBV3-1/TRBV3-2	TRBD2	few	TRBJ2-7
TGTGCCAGTAGCCATCTAGCGGGGGAGATCTACGAGCAGTACTTC	CASSHLAGEIYEQYF	TRBV19	TRBD2	-	TRBJ2-7
TGTGCCACTGAGACAGGGGAAAAAGTGAGCTCCTATAATTCACCCCTCCACTTT	CATETGEKVSSYNSPLHF	TRBV19	TRBD1	-	TRBJ1-6
TGTGCCAGCAGTTATAGTGACAGGCCGATTTCTGAAGCTTTCTTT	CASSYSDRPISEAFF	TRBV6-6	-	-	TRBJ1-1
TGTGCCAGCAGTCAGACGGGACTTCTAGCCAAAAACATTCAGTACTTC	CASSQTGLLAKNIQYF	TRBV2	-	-	TRBJ2-4
TGTGCCAGCAGTCGAAGACTAGCGGGAGAGACCCAGTACTTC	CASSRRLAGETQYF	TRBV7-9	TRBD2	-	TRBJ2-5
TGTGCAAGTCGCTCAGAGGTCGCAAGGTTGGTACCGAGGAAGACCCAGTACTTC	CASRSEVARLVPRKTQYF	TRBV12-2	-	-	TRBJ2-5